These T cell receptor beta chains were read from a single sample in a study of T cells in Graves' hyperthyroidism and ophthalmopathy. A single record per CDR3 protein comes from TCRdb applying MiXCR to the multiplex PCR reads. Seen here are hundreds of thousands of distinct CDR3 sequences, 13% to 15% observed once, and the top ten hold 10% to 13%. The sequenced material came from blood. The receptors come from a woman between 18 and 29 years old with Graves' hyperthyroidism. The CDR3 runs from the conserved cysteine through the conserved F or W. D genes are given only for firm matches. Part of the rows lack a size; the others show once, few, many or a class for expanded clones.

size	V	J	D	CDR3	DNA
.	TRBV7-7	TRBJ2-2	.	CASSPRVTGELFF	TGTGCCAGCAGCCCCCGGGTCACCGGGGAGCTGTTTTTT
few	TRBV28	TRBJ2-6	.	CANPHHPPKAYSGANVLTF	TGTGCCAACCCACACCACCCACCTAAGGCCTACTCTGGGGCCAACGTCCTGACTTTC
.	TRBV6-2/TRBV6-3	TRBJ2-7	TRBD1	CASGRTGGEYEQYF	TGTGCCAGCGGCAGGACAGGGGGCGAATACGAGCAGTACTTC
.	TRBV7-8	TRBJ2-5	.	CASSFRWETQYF	TGTGCCAGCAGCTTTAGATGGGAGACCCAGTACTTC
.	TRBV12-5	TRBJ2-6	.	CASALSLGGLGANVLTF	TGTGCTAGTGCATTGTCCCTCGGAGGGCTTGGGGCCAACGTCCTGACTTTC
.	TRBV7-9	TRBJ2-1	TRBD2	CASSPMGLAGVNNEQFF	TGTGCCAGCAGCCCGATGGGACTAGCGGGAGTCAACAATGAGCAGTTCTTC
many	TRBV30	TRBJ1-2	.	CASPEAHSDYTF	TGTGCCTCCCCAGAGGCCCATTCGGACTACACCTTC
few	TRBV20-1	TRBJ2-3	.	CSAKGSITDTQYF	TGCAGTGCTAAGGGAAGTATCACGGATACGCAGTATTTT
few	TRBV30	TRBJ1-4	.	CAWSVRDRVGKLFF	TGTGCCTGGAGTGTGCGTGACCGAGTCGGAAAACTGTTTTTT
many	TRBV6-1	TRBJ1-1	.	CASSYGGAGGTEAFF	TGTGCCAGCAGTTATGGAGGGGCAGGAGGCACTGAAGCTTTCTTT
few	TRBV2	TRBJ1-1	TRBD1	CASSERMSDRGSTEAFF	TGTGCCAGCAGTGAGAGAATGTCGGACAGGGGGTCCACTGAAGCTTTCTTT
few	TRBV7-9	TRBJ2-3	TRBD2	CASSLGGRRPDTQYF	TGTGCCAGCAGCTTAGGCGGGAGGAGACCAGATACGCAGTATTTT
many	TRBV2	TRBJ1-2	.	CASRNRANYGYTF	TGTGCCAGCCGAAACAGGGCTAACTATGGCTACACCTTC
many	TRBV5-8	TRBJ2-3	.	CASSLETGTDTQYF	TGTGCCAGCAGCTTGGAGACCGGGACAGATACGCAGTATTTT
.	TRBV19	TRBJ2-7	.	CASSIHRDYEQYF	TGTGCCAGTAGTATACACAGGGACTACGAGCAGTACTTC
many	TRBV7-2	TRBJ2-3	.	CASSLGPGDTQYF	TGTGCCAGCAGCTTAGGACCGGGGGATACGCAGTATTTT
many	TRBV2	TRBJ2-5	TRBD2	CASRASGETQYF	TGTGCCAGCAGAGCTAGCGGGGAGACCCAGTACTTC
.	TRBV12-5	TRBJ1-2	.	CASGFDRNYGYTF	TGTGCTAGTGGTTTCGACAGAAACTATGGCTACACCTTC